A selection of T cell receptor beta chains follows, all from one sample in a study of graft-versus-host responses after intestinal transplantation. Profiling relied on immunoSEQ multiplex PCR, and the TCRdb table lists in-frame clones only, not all of them. The data contain more than 70,000 clones, around 83% of them singletons. Their specific antigens are unknown. This sample comprised unstimulated CD4+ T cells sorted from spleen or lymph node cells, obtained before intestinal transplant. Every receptor here comes from a human donor who received an intestinal transplant. Each CDR3 is given with its conserved first and last residue. The D gene is left open where the match is weak.

TRBD1	TRBV2	CASRDREGQPQHF
NA	TRBV6-6	CASRTSPAVDEQFF
TRBD2	TRBV7-7	CASSLSGGTGELFF
TRBD1	TRBV5-1	CASSLEGQVYNEQFF
NA	TRBV28	CASSPPSRGVRELFF
TRBD2	TRBV9	CASSVRGGVTGELFF
NA	TRBV7-8	CASSLVQGETQYF
TRBD1	TRBV2	CASRGIQGARGYTF
NA	TRBV29-1	CSVWQGGYGYTF
NA	TRBV27	CASSLSGDSGNTIYF
TRBD1	TRBV29-1	CSVESGDRSPDTQYF
NA	TRBV7-6	CASSLFQTGAYNEQFF
TRBD2	TRBV9	CASSVAGGGMTKNIQYF
TRBD2	TRBV6-1	CASSRLAGGYNEQFF
NA	TRBV4-1	CASSLSGQPVGTDTQYF
TRBD1	TRBV2	CASSGAGGGSPLHF
NA	TRBV19	CASSIGSGFNYGYTF